This T cell receptor (beta chain) is from a study of blood T cell repertoires in COVID-19. Study background: Whether acute or convalescent, the COVID-19 samples came from the United States, Italy and Spain.

The ends were cut back, 2 bases at V and 1 base at J, with 17 bases in the middle. From germline, CDR1 is LGHNT and CDR2 FRNRAP. The CDR3 runs 17 residues. TCRdb's table, derived via immunoSEQ multiplex PCR, lists solely in-frame clones and lacks some. This sample yields some 70,000 clones, of which approximately 84% are seen a single time; roughly 4.5% belongs to the top ten. J is TRBJ1-1 and V is TRBV12-5; TRBD1 might be the D (6 bases). The origin of this receptor is a woman in her sixties or seventies with acute or convalescent COVID-19. Sequences were obtained from peripheral blood. The CDR3 nucleotides read TGTGCTAGTGGTTTGTTCATCGGGGGGGCTCCGAACACTGAAGCTTTCTTT. It translates to CASGLFIGGAPNTEAFF. Full variable domain (outside the CDR3, taken from reference TRBV12-5 and TRBJ1-1): DARVTQTPRHKVTEMGQEVTMRCQPILGHNTVFWYRQTMMQGLELLAYFRNRAPLDDSGMPKDRFSAEMPDATLATLKIQPSEPRDSAVYFCASGLFIGGAPNTEAFFGQGTRLTVV.